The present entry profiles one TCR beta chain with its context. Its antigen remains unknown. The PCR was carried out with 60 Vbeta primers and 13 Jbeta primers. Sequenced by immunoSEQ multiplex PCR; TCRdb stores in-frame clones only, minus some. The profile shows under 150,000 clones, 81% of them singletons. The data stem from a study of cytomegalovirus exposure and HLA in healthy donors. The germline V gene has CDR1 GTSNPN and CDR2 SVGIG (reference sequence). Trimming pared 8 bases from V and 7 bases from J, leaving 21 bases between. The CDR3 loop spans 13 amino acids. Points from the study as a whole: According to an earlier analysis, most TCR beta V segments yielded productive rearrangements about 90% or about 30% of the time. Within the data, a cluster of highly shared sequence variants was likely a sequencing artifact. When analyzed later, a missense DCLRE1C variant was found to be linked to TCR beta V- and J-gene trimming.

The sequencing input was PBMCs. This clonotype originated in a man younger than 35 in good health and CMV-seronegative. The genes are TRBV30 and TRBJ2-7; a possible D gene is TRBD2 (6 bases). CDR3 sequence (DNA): TGTGCCGGAGCGGCTGGCGGGGTGCGGGAGCAGTACTTC. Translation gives CAGAAGGVREQYF.